These T cell receptor beta chains were read from a single sample in a study of T cell responses to AZD1222 COVID-19 vaccine. Produced via immunoSEQ multiplex PCR; TCRdb's table is partial and in-frame only. Among over 75,000 clones listed, about 92% were seen once. This material consisted of peripheral blood, taken on day 0 of AZD1222 vaccination. The source of these receptors is an adult in good health. Each CDR3 is given with its conserved first and last residue. A D gene is named only where the DNA matches it firmly. Not every row has a clone size; where given, it reads once, few, many or a size class.

CDR3 protein: CASSRPGTSGEQYF
CDR3 DNA: TGTGCCAGCAGCCGTCCCGGGACTAGCGGGGAGCAGTACTTC
V gene: TRBV3-1/TRBV3-2
clone size: -
J gene: TRBJ2-7
D gene: TRBD2

CDR3 protein: CASSLTGTGATEAFF
CDR3 DNA: TGTGCCAGCAGCTTAACCGGGACAGGGGCCACTGAAGCTTTCTTT
V gene: TRBV7-2
clone size: -
J gene: TRBJ1-1
D gene: TRBD1

CDR3 protein: CASSIQQVQHF
CDR3 DNA: TGTGCCAGTAGTATTCAGCAGGTCCAGCATTTT
V gene: TRBV19
clone size: -
J gene: TRBJ1-5
D gene: -

CDR3 protein: CASSQDWGNSPLHF
CDR3 DNA: TGTGCCAGCAGCCAAGATTGGGGGAATTCACCCCTCCACTTT
V gene: TRBV3-1/TRBV3-2
clone size: -
J gene: TRBJ1-6
D gene: -

CDR3 protein: CASRTIANTGELFF
CDR3 DNA: TGTGCCAGTAGGACGATAGCGAACACCGGGGAGCTGTTTTTT
V gene: TRBV19
clone size: once
J gene: TRBJ2-2
D gene: -

CDR3 protein: CASSFSTPQGYEQYF
CDR3 DNA: TGTGCCAGCAGCTTCTCCACACCACAGGGTTACGAGCAGTACTTC
V gene: TRBV7-9
clone size: -
J gene: TRBJ2-7
D gene: -

CDR3 protein: CASTNTGPYGYTF
CDR3 DNA: TGTGCCAGTACTAATACCGGGCCCTATGGCTACACCTTC
V gene: TRBV19
clone size: -
J gene: TRBJ1-2
D gene: -

CDR3 protein: CASSPGDRGPTNEKLFF
CDR3 DNA: TGCGCCAGCAGCCCCGGGGACAGGGGGCCAACTAATGAAAAACTGTTTTTT
V gene: TRBV5-1
clone size: once
J gene: TRBJ1-4
D gene: TRBD1

CDR3 protein: CASSRDLRGAVNGYTF
CDR3 DNA: TGTGCCAGCAGCCGCGATCTCAGGGGAGCGGTGAATGGCTACACCTTC
V gene: TRBV4-2
clone size: -
J gene: TRBJ1-2
D gene: -

CDR3 protein: CATSRDSNYGYTF
CDR3 DNA: TGTGCCACCAGCAGAGACAGTAACTATGGCTACACCTTC
V gene: TRBV15
clone size: once
J gene: TRBJ1-2
D gene: -

CDR3 protein: CSVEGYEQDTQYF
CDR3 DNA: TGCAGCGTTGAAGGCTACGAGCAAGATACGCAGTATTTT
V gene: TRBV29-1
clone size: -
J gene: TRBJ2-3
D gene: -

CDR3 protein: CASSPWDLTNTEAFF
CDR3 DNA: TGTGCCAGCAGCCCATGGGACCTCACGAACACTGAAGCTTTCTTT
V gene: TRBV3-1/TRBV3-2
clone size: -
J gene: TRBJ1-1
D gene: -

CDR3 protein: CASSSGRRNNEKLFF
CDR3 DNA: TGTGCCAGCAGTTCCGGACGGAGGAATAATGAAAAACTGTTTTTT
V gene: TRBV5-4
clone size: -
J gene: TRBJ1-4
D gene: -

CDR3 protein: CASSVKGEETQYF
CDR3 DNA: TGTGCCAGCAGCGTCAAAGGGGAGGAGACCCAGTACTTC
V gene: TRBV9
clone size: -
J gene: TRBJ2-5
D gene: -

CDR3 protein: CASSLDLNTEAFF
CDR3 DNA: TGTGCCAGCAGCTTAGACCTAAACACTGAAGCTTTCTTT
V gene: TRBV11-2
clone size: -
J gene: TRBJ1-1
D gene: -

CDR3 protein: CASSLSPGQGHGYTF
CDR3 DNA: TGTGCCAGCAGTTTATCTCCGGGACAGGGCCATGGCTACACCTTC
V gene: TRBV27
clone size: -
J gene: TRBJ1-2
D gene: TRBD1

CDR3 protein: CASRSSGDAYEQYF
CDR3 DNA: TGTGCCAGCAGGTCCTCAGGGGACGCATACGAGCAGTACTTC
V gene: TRBV28
clone size: -
J gene: TRBJ2-7
D gene: -

CDR3 protein: CATKTTGTGFLYEQYF
CDR3 DNA: TGTGCCACCAAAACTACCGGGACAGGGTTTCTCTACGAGCAGTACTTC
V gene: TRBV15
clone size: -
J gene: TRBJ2-7
D gene: TRBD1

CDR3 protein: CASGGADEQYF
CDR3 DNA: TGTGCCAGCGGGGGAGCGGACGAGCAGTACTTC
V gene: TRBV6-6
clone size: -
J gene: TRBJ2-7
D gene: -

CDR3 protein: CASSRGTDRTSLEQYF
CDR3 DNA: TGCGCCAGCAGCCGAGGCACTGATAGGACTAGCCTCGAGCAGTACTTC
V gene: TRBV5-1
clone size: -
J gene: TRBJ2-7
D gene: TRBD2

CDR3 protein: CASNQGQGLNQETQYF
CDR3 DNA: TGTGCCAGCAACCAAGGTCAGGGATTGAACCAAGAGACCCAGTACTTC
V gene: TRBV5-5
clone size: -
J gene: TRBJ2-5
D gene: -

CDR3 protein: CASTPDSHGYTF
CDR3 DNA: TGTGCCAGCACGCCGGACAGCCATGGCTACACCTTC
V gene: TRBV2
clone size: once
J gene: TRBJ1-2
D gene: -